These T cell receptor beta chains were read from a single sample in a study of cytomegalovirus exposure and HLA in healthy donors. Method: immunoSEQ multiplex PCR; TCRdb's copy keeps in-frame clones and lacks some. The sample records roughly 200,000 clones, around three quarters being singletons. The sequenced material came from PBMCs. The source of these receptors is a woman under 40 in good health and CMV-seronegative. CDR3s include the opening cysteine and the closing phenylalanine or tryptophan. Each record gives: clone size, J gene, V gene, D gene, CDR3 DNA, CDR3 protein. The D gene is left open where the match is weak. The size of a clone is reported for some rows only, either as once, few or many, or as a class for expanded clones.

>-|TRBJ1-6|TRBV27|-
TGTGCCAGCAGGCGACAGGAGCATAATTCACCCCTCCACTTT
CASRRQEHNSPLHF
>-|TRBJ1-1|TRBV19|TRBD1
TGTGCCAGTAGTATAACGGACAGGGGGGTAGCAGCTTTCTTT
CASSITDRGVAAFF
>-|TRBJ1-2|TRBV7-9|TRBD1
TGTGCCAGCAGCCCACAAAGGACAGGGGCCACGATATGGCGCTACACCTTC
CASSPQRTGATIWRYTF
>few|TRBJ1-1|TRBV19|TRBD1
TGTGCCAGTAGTATAGGTCAGGGGGCGTTCACTGAAGCTTTCTTT
CASSIGQGAFTEAFF
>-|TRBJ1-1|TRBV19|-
TGTGCCAGTAGTAAGTGGGGAGAGAACACTGAAGCTTTCTTT
CASSKWGENTEAFF
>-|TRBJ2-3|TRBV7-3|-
TGTGCCAGCAGCTACACAGGGCCCAGAGATACGCAGTATTTT
CASSYTGPRDTQYF
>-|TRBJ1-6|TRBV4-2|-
TGTGCCAGCAGCCAGGGGGCCCTGGGGCCCCTCCACTTT
CASSQGALGPLHF
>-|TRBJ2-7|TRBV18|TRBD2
TGTGCCAGCTCACCGGAGACTAGCGCCACCTACGAGCAGTACTTC
CASSPETSATYEQYF
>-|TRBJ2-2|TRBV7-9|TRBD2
TGTGCCAGCAGCCCACACACCACGACTAGCGGGAGTCAGGCCGGGGAGCTGTTTTTT
CASSPHTTTSGSQAGELFF
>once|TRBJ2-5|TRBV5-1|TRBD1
TGCGCCAGCAGCTTGTGGGGCAGGGGGATCCAAGAGACCCAGTACTTC
CASSLWGRGIQETQYF
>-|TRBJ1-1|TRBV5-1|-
TGCGCCAGCAGCTTGCGGGGGAACACTGAAGCTTTCTTT
CASSLRGNTEAFF
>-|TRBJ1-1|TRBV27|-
TGTGCCAGCAGTCTCTACACTGAAGCTTTCTTT
CASSLYTEAFF
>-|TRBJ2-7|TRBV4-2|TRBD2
TGTGCCAGCAGCCAGAGACTTGGACTAGCGGGCTACGAGCAGTACTTC
CASSQRLGLAGYEQYF